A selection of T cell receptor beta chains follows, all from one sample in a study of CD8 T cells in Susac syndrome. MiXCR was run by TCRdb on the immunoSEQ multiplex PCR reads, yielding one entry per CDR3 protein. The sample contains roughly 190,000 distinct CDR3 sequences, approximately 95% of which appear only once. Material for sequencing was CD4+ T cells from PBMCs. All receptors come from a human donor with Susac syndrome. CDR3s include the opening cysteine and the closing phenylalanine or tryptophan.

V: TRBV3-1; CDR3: CASSPLVQRALHF
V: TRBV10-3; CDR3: CAISVMEDTGELFF
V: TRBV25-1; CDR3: CASSETGINEKLFF
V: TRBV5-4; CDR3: CASSLAGRSNTEAFF
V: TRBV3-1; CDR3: CASSQDLASLNTEAFF
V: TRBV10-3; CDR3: CATRDGQGSHEQYF
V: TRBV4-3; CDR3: CASSQDVRQPYEQYF
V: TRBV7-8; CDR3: CASSPRRGGGYEQYF
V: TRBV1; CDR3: CTSSQELPGRILANSPLHF
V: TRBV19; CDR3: CASSQGAWTEAFF
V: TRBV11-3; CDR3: CASSPKRGAGELFF
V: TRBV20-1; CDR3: CSAGTTVYPYEQYF
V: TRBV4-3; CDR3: CASSQDLRGETTNEKLFF
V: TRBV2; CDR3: CASSPPGPPNSPLHF
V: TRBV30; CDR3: CAWSVLGQNYGYTF
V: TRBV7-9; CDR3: CASSPVGLQAGGYTF
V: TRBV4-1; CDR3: CASSQPLGYEQYF
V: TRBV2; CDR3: CASSVQGPNTGELFF
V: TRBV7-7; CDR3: CASSPRGGRHQPQHF
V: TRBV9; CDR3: CASSVGQESSGNTIYF
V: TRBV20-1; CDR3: CSARPLAGGNTGELFF
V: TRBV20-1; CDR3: CSASRSPTGSDTQYF
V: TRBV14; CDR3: CASSQDRGKFF
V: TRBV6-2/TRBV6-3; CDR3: CASSYAGGSANTEAFF
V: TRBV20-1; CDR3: CSARGSLAGGFEQFF
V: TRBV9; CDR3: CASSSSPGDPAETQYF
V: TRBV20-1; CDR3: CSAQERGGLRAAF
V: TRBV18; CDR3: CASSPRGESSGYTF
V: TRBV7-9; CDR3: CASTPGGNYGYTF
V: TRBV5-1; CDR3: CASSLAVENTEAFF
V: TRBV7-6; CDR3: CASSLGAGTGSEQYF
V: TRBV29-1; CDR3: CSARGGGYEQYF
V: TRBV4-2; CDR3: CASSQVDSGAFF
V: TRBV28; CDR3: CASRSPGLVVSHEQYF
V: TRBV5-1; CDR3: CASSLIQVNTGELFF
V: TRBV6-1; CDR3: CASSHSGTAEGTQYF
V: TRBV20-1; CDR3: CSARANLRANEQFF
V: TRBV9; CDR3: CASSVVGAGQFF
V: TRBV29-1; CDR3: CSALRQGATQSYNEQFF
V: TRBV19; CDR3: CASSTHRVSYNSPLHF
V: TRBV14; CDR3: CASSQGHYTEAFF
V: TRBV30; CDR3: CAWSRVNTEAFF
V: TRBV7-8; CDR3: CASSSRQGPLVYEQYF
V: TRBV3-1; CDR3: CASSLTPGLGGETQYF
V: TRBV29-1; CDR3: CSVERGPGYGYTF
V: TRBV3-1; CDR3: CASSPGLAWETQYF
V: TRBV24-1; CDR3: CATSKGGVREQFF
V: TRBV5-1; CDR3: CASSPIDRASGYTF
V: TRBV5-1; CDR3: CASSGTGTGQGKAYEQYF
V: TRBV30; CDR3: CAWSEGGLGDSPLHF
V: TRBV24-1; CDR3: CATPDRVISNQPQHF
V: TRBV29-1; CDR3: CSVDNPGETQYF
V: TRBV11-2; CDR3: CASSLTGLNEQFF
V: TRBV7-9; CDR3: CASSLDREGEQFF
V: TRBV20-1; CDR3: CSARKQGRGNQPQHF
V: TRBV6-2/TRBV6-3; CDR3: CASRPTGENTEAFF